This paragraph covers one TCR beta chain sequence. Study processing details: Reference gene primer amplification yielded estimated nucleated cell counts. Sequencing was performed with immunoSEQ multiplex PCR; in TCRdb, only in-frame clones are kept and a portion is missing. From that table come the V and J calls and clone size; the DNA was used to work out D and trimming. Among 250,000 to 300,000 clones listed, 75% to 90% were seen once. The sample is drawn from a study of blood T cell repertoires in COVID-19. The germline gives CDR1 SGHNT, CDR2 YYREEE (reference sequence). The CDR3 consists of 14 residues. V was clipped by 0 bases and J by 1 base, with 7 bases between them.

This chain connects TRBV5-4 to TRBJ1-1, with a tentative D call TRBD1 (5 bases). The sample taken for sequencing was peripheral blood. The receptor comes from a man between 60 and 75 years old who had recovered from COVID-19. CDR3 in DNA: TGTGCCAGCAGCTTGGGGACAACGAACACTGAAGCTTTCTTT. The encoded protein is CASSLGTTNTEAFF.